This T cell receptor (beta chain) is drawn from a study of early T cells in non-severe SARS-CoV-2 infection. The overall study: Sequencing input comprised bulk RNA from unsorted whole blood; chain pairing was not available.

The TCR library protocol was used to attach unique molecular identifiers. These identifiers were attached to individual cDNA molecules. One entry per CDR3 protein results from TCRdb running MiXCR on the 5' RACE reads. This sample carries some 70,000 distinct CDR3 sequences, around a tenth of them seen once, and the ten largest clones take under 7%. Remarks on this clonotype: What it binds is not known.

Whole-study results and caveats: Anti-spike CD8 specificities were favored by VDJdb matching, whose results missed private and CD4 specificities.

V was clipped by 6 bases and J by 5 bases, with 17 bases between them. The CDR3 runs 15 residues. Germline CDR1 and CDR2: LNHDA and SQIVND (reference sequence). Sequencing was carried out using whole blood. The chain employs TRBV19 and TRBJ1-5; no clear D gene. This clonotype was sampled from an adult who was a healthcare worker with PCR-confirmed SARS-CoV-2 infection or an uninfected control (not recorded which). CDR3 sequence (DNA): TGTGCCAGTAGCTCTCACTCTGACGGAGATCAGCCCCAGCATTTT. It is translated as CASSSHSDGDQPQHF.